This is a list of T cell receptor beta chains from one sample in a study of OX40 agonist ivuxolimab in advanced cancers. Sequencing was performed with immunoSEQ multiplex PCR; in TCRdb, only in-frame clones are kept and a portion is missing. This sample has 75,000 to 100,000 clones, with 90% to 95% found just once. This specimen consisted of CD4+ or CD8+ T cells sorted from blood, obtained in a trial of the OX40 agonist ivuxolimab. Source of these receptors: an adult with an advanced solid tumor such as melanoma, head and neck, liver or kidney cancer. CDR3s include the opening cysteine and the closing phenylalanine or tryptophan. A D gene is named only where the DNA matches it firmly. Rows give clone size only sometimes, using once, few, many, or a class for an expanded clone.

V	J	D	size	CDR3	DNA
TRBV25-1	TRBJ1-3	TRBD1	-	CASSSGQGAFSGNTIYF	TGTGCCAGCAGCTCGGGACAGGGGGCCTTCTCTGGAAACACCATATATTTT
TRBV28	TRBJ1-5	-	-	CASSLQRNQPQHF	TGTGCCAGCAGTTTACAGAGAAATCAGCCCCAGCATTTT
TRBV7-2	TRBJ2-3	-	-	CASSRTFSDTQYF	TGTGCCAGCAGCCGGACATTCTCAGATACGCAGTATTTT
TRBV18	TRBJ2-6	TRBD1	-	CASSQRTGEGITGANVLTF	TGTGCCAGCTCACAACGGACAGGAGAAGGTATAACTGGGGCCAACGTCCTGACTTTC
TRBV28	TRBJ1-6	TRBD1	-	CASRTGGNSPLHF	TGTGCCAGCCGGACAGGGGGCAATTCACCCCTCCACTTT
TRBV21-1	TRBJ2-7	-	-	CASSKSRTEAPYEQYF	TGTGCCAGCAGCAAATCGAGGACGGAGGCTCCCTACGAGCAGTACTTC
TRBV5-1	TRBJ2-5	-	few	CASSLGRGQETQYF	TGCGCCAGCAGCTTGGGTCGTGGGCAAGAGACCCAGTACTTC
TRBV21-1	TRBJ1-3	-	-	CASSRRGRGDSGNTIYF	TGTGCCAGCAGCAGGCGGGGCAGGGGCGACTCTGGAAACACCATATATTTT
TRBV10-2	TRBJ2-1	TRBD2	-	CASKLAGGIYNEQFF	TGCGCCAGCAAATTAGCGGGAGGGATCTACAATGAGCAGTTCTTC
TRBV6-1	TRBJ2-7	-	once	CASIVEGGYEQYF	TGTGCCAGCATCGTGGAGGGGGGATACGAGCAGTACTTC
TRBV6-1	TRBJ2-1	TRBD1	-	CASSDDRGRRSRGLNEQFF	TGTGCCAGCAGTGACGACAGGGGGCGACGGTCTAGAGGGCTCAATGAGCAGTTCTTC
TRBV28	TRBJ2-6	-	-	CASTPVGTSGANVLTF	TGTGCCAGCACCCCCGTCGGGACCTCTGGGGCCAACGTCCTGACTTTC
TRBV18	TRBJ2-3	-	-	CASSPPGVDTQYF	TGTGCCAGCTCACCTCCCGGGGTAGATACGCAGTATTTT
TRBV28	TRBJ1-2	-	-	CASSPDRDGYTF	TGTGCCAGCAGTCCTGACCGCGATGGCTACACCTTC
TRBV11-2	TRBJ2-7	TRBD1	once	CASSSRQGPGEQYF	TGTGCCAGCAGCTCCCGACAGGGCCCCGGCGAGCAGTACTTC
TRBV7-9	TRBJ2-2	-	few	CASSFGLPGELFF	TGTGCCAGCAGCTTTGGTCTCCCCGGGGAGCTGTTTTTT
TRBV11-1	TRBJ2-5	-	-	CASRGVTQETQYF	TGTGCCAGCAGGGGGGTTACCCAAGAGACCCAGTACTTC
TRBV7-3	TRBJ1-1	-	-	CASSVRMNTEAFF	TGTGCCAGCAGCGTCCGGATGAACACTGAAGCTTTCTTT
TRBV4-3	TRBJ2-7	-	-	CASSQEAATYEQYF	TGCGCCAGCAGCCAAGAGGCGGCTACCTACGAGCAGTACTTC
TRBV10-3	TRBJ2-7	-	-	CAISDLKSPLEQYF	TGTGCCATCAGTGACCTCAAAAGCCCCCTCGAGCAGTACTTC
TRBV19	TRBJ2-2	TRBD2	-	CASSMTSGRPGELFF	TGTGCCAGTAGCATGACTAGCGGGAGGCCCGGGGAGCTGTTTTTT
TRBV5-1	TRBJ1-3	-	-	CASSLVESSGNTIYF	TGCGCCAGCAGCTTGGTAGAGAGCTCTGGAAACACCATATATTTT
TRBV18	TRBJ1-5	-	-	CASSDIANQPQHF	TGTGCCAGCTCGGACATTGCTAATCAGCCCCAGCATTTT
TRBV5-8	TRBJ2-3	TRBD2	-	CASSSGLAGSTDTQYF	TGTGCCAGCAGCTCAGGACTAGCGGGGAGCACAGATACGCAGTATTTT
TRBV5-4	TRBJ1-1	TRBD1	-	CASRMDRGTEAFF	TGTGCCAGCAGAATGGACAGGGGCACTGAAGCTTTCTTT
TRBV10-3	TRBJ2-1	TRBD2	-	CAISESLGTSGTSSYNEQFF	TGTGCCATCAGTGAGTCCCTCGGGACTAGCGGGACTAGCTCCTACAATGAGCAGTTCTTC
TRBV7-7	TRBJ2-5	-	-	CASSLGQGGGQETQYF	TGTGCCAGCAGCTTAGGTCAGGGGGGTGGCCAAGAGACCCAGTACTTC
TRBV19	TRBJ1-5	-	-	CASTFALGNGNQPQHF	TGTGCCAGTACTTTCGCGTTGGGGAATGGTAATCAGCCCCAGCATTTT
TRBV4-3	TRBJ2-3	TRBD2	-	CASSQVRSGADTQYF	TGCGCCAGCAGCCAAGTAAGGAGCGGGGCAGATACGCAGTATTTT
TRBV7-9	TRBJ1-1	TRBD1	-	CASSLGYAGTGDTEAFF	TGTGCCAGCAGCTTAGGGTACGCCGGGACAGGAGACACTGAAGCTTTCTTT
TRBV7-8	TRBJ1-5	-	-	CASSLATAGQPQHF	TGTGCCAGCAGCTTAGCGACAGCGGGGCAGCCCCAGCATTTT
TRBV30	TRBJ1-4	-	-	CAWSEWRGSNEKLFF	TGTGCCTGGAGTGAGTGGAGGGGCTCTAATGAAAAACTGTTTTTT
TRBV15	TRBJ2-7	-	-	CATSRENRYEQYF	TGTGCCACCAGCAGAGAGAATCGCTACGAGCAGTACTTC
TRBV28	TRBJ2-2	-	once	CASSPPAGELFF	TGTGCCAGCAGCCCCCCAGCCGGGGAGCTGTTTTTT
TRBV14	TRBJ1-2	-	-	CASSQDRNPGTSSLLANYGYTF	TGTGCCAGCAGCCAAGATCGCAATCCGGGGACCTCTTCCCTCTTGGCTAACTATGGCTACACCTTC
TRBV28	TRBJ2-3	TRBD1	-	CASSYGTGGSTDTQYF	TGTGCCAGCAGCTACGGGACAGGGGGAAGTACAGATACGCAGTATTTT
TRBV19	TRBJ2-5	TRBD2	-	CASSEAGPSRETQYF	TGTGCCAGTAGTGAAGCGGGACCCTCAAGGGAGACCCAGTACTTC
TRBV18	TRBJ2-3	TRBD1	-	CASSPQTGVTDTQYF	TGTGCCAGCTCACCCCAGACAGGGGTCACAGATACGCAGTATTTT
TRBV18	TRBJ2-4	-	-	CASSPPGAPDIQYF	TGTGCCAGCTCACCACCGGGGGCACCGGACATTCAGTACTTC
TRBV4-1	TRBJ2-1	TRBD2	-	CASSSGSLSYNEQFF	TGCGCCAGCAGCAGCGGGAGCCTCTCCTACAATGAGCAGTTCTTC
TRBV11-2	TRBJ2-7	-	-	CASSSIQGSSYF	TGTGCCAGCAGCTCCATACAGGGTAGTTCGTACTTC
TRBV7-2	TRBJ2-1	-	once	CASSKRWTGGDNEQFF	TGTGCCAGCAGTAAACGGTGGACCGGCGGCGACAATGAGCAGTTCTTC
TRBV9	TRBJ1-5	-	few	CASSVGPQSNQPQHF	TGTGCCAGCAGCGTAGGCCCGCAAAGCAATCAGCCCCAGCATTTT
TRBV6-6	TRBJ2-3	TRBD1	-	CASSAPGQGITDTQYF	TGTGCCAGCAGTGCACCGGGACAGGGAATCACAGATACGCAGTATTTT
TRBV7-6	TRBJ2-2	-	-	CASSLSLTANTGELFF	TGTGCCAGCAGCCTATCACTGACAGCGAACACCGGGGAGCTGTTTTTT
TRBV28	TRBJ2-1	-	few	CASSSWTAGGNEQFF	TGTGCCAGCAGTTCGTGGACAGCCGGGGGCAATGAGCAGTTCTTC
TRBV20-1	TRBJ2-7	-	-	CSARDSREQYF	TGCAGTGCTAGAGATTCCCGCGAGCAGTACTTC
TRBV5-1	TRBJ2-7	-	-	CASSPGANEQYF	TGCGCCAGCAGCCCGGGGGCTAACGAGCAGTACTTC
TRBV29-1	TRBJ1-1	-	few	CSVSGFRTEAFF	TGCAGCGTTTCAGGGTTTCGCACTGAAGCTTTCTTT
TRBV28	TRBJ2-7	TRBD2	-	CASSLPGGKVYEQYF	TGTGCCAGCAGTCTCCCCGGGGGGAAGGTCTACGAGCAGTACTTC
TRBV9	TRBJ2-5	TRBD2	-	CASSVAGGPETQYF	TGTGCCAGCAGCGTAGCGGGAGGGCCGGAGACCCAGTACTTC
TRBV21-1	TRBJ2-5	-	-	CASSNRVGPKETQYF	TGTGCCAGCAGCAATAGGGTTGGGCCAAAAGAGACCCAGTACTTC
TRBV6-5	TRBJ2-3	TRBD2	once	CASSYRGSPTDTQYF	TGTGCCAGCAGTTACCGCGGGAGCCCCACAGATACGCAGTATTTT
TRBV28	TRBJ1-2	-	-	CASRRAIGGRYTF	TGTGCCAGCAGACGGGCGATAGGGGGGCGCTACACCTTC